The entry that follows covers one T cell receptor (beta chain) sequence. Its antigen is unidentified. The protocol was immunoSEQ multiplex PCR, while the TCRdb copy is restricted to in-frame clones and leaves out a portion. This sample yields approximately 93,000 clones, of which approximately 89% are seen a single time; about 5% belongs to the top ten. This entry is derived from a study of T cell responses to AZD1222 COVID-19 vaccine. Trimming stripped 1 base from V and 5 bases from J, with 17 bases between. CDR3 length equals 15 residues. Germline CDR1 is GTSNPN and CDR2 is SVGIG (reference sequence). Study-wide results and limits: Clonal diversity was possibly underestimated; the donors were predominantly white British and more often female.

The chain recombines TRBV30 with TRBJ2-5, with D perhaps matching TRBD2 (7 bases). The sequence derives from an adult who received the AZD1222 COVID-19 vaccine. The sample in question was peripheral blood, obtained 28 days after the second AZD1222 dose. The CDR3 sequence: CAWSEFTGGDETQYF. Here the CDR3 DNA reads TGTGCCTGGAGTGAGTTTACGGGGGGCGATGAGACCCAGTACTTC.